Each of the 3 T cell receptor beta chains below was sequenced from the same sample in a study of cytomegalovirus exposure and HLA in healthy donors. TCRdb's table, derived via immunoSEQ multiplex PCR, lists solely in-frame clones and lacks some. The sample carries 90,000 to 150,000 clones, 88% recorded once. The sequenced sample consisted of PBMCs. The receptors shown here come from a woman younger than 30 in good health and CMV-seropositive.

This sequence joins TRBV7-8 and TRBJ1-2, with D perhaps TRBD1 (6 bases). V lost 1 base to trimming and J lost 6 bases, with 15 bases between them. Germline V gene sequence: CDR1 SGHVS, CDR2 FQNEAQ. The CDR3 spans 15 residues. CDR3: CASSLVGRDTDGYTF. DNA of the CDR3: TGTGCCAGCAGCTTAGTGGGGAGGGACACCGATGGCTACACCTTC.

V usage is TRBV4-1 and J usage is TRBJ2-3; weak D call: TRBD2 (5 bases). V dropped 4 bases and J dropped 1 base, with 15 bases sitting between them. Per germline, CDR1 MGHRA and CDR2 YSYEKL. The CDR3 has 16 amino acids. CDR3 region: CASSPLESGGTDTQYF. The CDR3 DNA reads TGCGCCAGCAGCCCCCTCGAAAGCGGTGGCACAGATACGCAGTATTTT.

The rearrangement joins TRBV4-2 to TRBJ1-2, with D perhaps TRBD1 (5 bases). V was shortened by 1 base and J by 6 bases, with 9 bases between the two germline ends. This CDR3 has 13 residues. The germline V gene encodes CDR1 LGHNA and CDR2 YNFKEQ. The CDR3 reads CASSQAGLNGYTF. CDR3 nucleotide sequence: TGTGCCAGCAGCCAAGCGGGACTGAATGGCTACACCTTC.